The clone carrying this T cell receptor beta chain was detected a few times. Its antigen is not known. These data come from a study of identical twins. General study findings and limits: The more abundant beta clonotypes in cord blood had fewer insertions, and memory repertoires did not show this.

Losses at the gene ends were 0 bases for V and 6 bases for J; bases not matched to a gene: 7. This CDR3 is built from 15 residues. The V gene's germline CDR1 is SGDLS and CDR2 YYNGEE. MiXCR was run by TCRdb on the 5' RACE reads, yielding one entry per CDR3 protein. This sample has 450,000 or so distinct CDR3 sequences, with about 18% found just once. The sample was naive T cells sorted from blood. The chain joins TRBV9 to TRBJ2-3; 7 nucleotides line up with TRBD2. This clonotype originated in a man aged 50 to 59 in good health. CDR3 DNA: TGTGCCAGCAGCGTAGCTTGGGAGGGCCCGGATACGCAGTATTTT. Protein: CASSVAWEGPDTQYF.